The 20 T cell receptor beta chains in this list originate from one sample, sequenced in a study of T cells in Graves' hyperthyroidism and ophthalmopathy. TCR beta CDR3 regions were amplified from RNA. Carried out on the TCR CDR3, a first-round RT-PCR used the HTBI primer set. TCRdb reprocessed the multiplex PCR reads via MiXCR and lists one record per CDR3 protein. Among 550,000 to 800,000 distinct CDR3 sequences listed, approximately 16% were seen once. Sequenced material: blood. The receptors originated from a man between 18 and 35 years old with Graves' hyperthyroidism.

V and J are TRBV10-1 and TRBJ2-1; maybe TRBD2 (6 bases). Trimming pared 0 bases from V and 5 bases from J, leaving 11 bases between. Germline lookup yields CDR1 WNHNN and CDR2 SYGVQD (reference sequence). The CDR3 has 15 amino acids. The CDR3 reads CASSESGVADNEQFF. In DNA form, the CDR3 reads TGCGCCAGCAGTGAGTCGGGGGTAGCGGACAATGAGCAGTTCTTC.

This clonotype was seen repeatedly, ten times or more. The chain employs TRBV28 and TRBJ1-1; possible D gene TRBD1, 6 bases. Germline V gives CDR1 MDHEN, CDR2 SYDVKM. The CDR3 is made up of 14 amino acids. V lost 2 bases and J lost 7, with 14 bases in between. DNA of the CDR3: TGTGCCAGCAGTTTAGGCCGGGGGCGGGGTGAAGCTTTCTTT. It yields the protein CASSLGRGRGEAFF.

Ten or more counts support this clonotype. DNA for the CDR3: TGTGCCAGCAACGCGGGCACCTACAATGAGCAGTTCTTC. It yields the protein CASNAGTYNEQFF. This rearrangement joins TRBV6-1 to TRBJ2-1, with D possibly matching TRBD2 (5 bases). Trimming cost V 7 bases and J 2 bases, with 9 bases left between them. The CDR3 length is 13 residues. Germline assignment: CDR1 MNHNS and CDR2 SASEGT.

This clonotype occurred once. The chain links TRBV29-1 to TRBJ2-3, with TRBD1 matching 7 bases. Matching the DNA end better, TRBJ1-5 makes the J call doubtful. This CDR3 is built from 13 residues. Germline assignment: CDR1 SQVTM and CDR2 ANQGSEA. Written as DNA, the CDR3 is TGCAGCGTTGCGACCACAGGGGTGGATACGCAGCATTTT. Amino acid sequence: CSVATTGVDTQHF.

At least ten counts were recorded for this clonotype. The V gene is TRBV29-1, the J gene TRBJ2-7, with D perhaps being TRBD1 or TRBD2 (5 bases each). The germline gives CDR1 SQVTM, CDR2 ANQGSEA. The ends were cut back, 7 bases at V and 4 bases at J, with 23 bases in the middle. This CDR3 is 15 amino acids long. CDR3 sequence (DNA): TGCAGCGCCCTGGAAGGTGTGGGACCCTTTTACGAGCAGTACTTC. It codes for CSALEGVGPFYEQYF.

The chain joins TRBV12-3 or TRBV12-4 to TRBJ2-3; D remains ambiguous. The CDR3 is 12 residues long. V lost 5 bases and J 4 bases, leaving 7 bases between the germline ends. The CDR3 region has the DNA TGTGCCAGCAGTCTAAAACCAGATACGCAGTATTTT. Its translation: CASSLKPDTQYF.

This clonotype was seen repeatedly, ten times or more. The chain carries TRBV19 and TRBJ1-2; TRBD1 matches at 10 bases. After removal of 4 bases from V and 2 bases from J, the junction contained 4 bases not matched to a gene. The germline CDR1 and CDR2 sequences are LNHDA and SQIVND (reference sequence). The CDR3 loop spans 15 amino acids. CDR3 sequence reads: CASSTPGQGNYGYTF. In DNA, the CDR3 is TGTGCCAGTAGTACTCCGGGACAGGGGAACTATGGCTACACCTTC.

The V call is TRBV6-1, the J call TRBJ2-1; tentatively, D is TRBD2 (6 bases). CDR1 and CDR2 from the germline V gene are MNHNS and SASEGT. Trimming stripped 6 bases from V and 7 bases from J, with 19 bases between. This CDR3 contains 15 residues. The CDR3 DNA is TGTGCCAGCAGCCCGCGGGACCCCGTCGGGAATGAGCAGTTCTTC. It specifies CASSPRDPVGNEQFF.

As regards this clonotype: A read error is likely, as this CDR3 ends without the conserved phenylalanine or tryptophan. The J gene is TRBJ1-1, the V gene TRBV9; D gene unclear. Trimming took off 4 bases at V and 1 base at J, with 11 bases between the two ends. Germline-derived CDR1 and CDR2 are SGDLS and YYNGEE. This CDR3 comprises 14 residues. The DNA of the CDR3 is TGTGCCAGCAGCAGCCGGGAGCCGAACACTGAAGCTTTCTCT. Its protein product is CASSSREPNTEAFS.

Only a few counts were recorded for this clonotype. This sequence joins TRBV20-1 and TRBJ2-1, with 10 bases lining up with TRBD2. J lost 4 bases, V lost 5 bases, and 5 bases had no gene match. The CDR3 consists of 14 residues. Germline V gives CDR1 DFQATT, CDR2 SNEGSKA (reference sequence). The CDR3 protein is CSALTSGLYNEQFF. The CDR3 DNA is TGCAGTGCTCTGACTAGCGGGCTTTACAATGAGCAGTTCTTC.

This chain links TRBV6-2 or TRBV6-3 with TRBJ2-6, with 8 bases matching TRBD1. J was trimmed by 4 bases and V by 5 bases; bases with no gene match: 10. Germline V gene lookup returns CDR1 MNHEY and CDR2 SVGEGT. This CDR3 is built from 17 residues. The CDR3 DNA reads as TGTGCCAGCAGTCAACAGGGGGTCCGGCCCGGGGCCAACGTCCTGACTTTC. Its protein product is CASSQQGVRPGANVLTF.

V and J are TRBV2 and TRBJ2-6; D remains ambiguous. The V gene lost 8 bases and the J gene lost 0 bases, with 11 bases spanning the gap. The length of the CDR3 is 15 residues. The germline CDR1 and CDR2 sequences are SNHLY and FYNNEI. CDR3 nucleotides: TGTGCCAGCCTTGGGCCGGTCTCTGGGGCCAACGTCCTGACTTTC. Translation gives CASLGPVSGANVLTF.

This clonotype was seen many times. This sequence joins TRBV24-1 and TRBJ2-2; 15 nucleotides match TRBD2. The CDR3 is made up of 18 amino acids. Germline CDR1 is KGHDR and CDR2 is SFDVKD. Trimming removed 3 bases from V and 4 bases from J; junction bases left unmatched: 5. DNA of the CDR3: TGTGCCACCAGTGATCCGGGACTAGCGGGAGGAAGCACCGGGGAGCTGTTTTTT. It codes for CATSDPGLAGGSTGELFF.

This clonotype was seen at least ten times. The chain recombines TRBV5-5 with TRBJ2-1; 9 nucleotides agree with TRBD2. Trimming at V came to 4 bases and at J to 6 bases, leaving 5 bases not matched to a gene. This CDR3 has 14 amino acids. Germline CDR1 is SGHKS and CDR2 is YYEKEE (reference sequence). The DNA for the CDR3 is TGTGCCAGCAGCCCCGGGACTAGCCTCAATGAGCAGTTCTTC. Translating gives CASSPGTSLNEQFF.

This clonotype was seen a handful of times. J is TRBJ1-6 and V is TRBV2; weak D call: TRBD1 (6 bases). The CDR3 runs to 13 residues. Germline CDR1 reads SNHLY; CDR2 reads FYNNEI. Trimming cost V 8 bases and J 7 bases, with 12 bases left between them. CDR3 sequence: CASGRDMNSPLHF. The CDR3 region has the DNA TGTGCCAGCGGCCGGGACATGAATTCACCCCTCCACTTT. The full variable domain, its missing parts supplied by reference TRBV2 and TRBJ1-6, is EPEVTQTPSHQVTQMGQEVILRCVPISNHLYFYWYRQILGQKVEFLVSFYNNEISEKSEIFDDQFSVERPDGSNFTLKIRSTKLEDSAMYFCASGRDMNSPLHFGNGTRLTVT.

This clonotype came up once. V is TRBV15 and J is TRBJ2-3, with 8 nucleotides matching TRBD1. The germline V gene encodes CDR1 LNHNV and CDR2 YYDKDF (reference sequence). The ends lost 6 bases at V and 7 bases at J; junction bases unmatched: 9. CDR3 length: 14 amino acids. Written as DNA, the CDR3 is TGTGCCACCAGATCTGCGACAGGGGCCTATACGCAGTATTTT. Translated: CATRSATGAYTQYF.

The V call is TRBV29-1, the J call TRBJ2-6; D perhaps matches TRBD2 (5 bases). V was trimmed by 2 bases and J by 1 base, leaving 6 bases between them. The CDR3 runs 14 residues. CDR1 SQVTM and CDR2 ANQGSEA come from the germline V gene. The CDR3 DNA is TGCAGCGTTGAAACGGGGTCTGGGGCCAACGTCCTGACTTTC. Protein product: CSVETGSGANVLTF.

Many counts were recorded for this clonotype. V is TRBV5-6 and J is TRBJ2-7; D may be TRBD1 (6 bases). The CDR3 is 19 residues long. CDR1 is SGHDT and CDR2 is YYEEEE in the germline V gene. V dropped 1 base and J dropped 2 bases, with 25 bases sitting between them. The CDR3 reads CASSLRVGDKHPNTYEQYF. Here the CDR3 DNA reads TGTGCCAGCAGCTTGAGAGTAGGGGACAAACACCCGAATACCTACGAGCAGTACTTC.

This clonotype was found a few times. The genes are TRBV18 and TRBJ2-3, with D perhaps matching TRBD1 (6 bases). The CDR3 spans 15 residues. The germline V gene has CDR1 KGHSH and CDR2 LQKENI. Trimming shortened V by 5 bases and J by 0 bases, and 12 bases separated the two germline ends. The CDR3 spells CASSTRTASTDTQYF. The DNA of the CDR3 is TGTGCCAGCTCAACTCGGACAGCCAGCACAGATACGCAGTATTTT.

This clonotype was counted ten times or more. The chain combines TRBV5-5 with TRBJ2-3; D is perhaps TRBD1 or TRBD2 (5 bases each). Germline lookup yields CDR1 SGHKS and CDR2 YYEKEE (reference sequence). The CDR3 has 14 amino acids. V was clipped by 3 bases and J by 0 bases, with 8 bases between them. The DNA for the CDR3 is TGTGCCAGCAGCTCCTGGGACAGCACAGATACGCAGTATTTT. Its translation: CASSSWDSTDTQYF. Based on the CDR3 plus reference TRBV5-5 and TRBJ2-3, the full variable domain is DAGVTQSPTHLIKTRGQQVTLRCSPISGHKSVSWYQQVLGQGPQFIFQYYEKEERGRGNFPDRFSARQFPNYSSELNVNALLLGDSALYLCASSSWDSTDTQYFGPGTRLTVL.